This T cell receptor (beta chain) was identified during a study of shared clonotypes between healthy human individuals. Study at large: Donors consisted of a couple of women and three men between 18 and 49.

This CDR3 contains 17 residues. Per germline, CDR1 MDHEN and CDR2 SYDVKM. The junction had 8 bases not matched to a gene; V was cut back by 4 bases and J by 0 bases. This clone was seen just once. Its antigen remains unidentified. Investigators spread the genomic DNA of each subset evenly over several immunoSEQ plates. This table comes from immunoSEQ multiplex PCR, and its TCRdb copy is limited to in-frame clones, with some not included. The data show 1,400,000 or so clones, with 98% seen just once and about 0.4% held by the top ten. Study-level points and caveats: Among donors, clonotype sharing was expected to be affected by sequencing depth. Sequencing of the sorted subsets was shown by rarefaction to be incomplete despite large depth.

The receptor was derived from a man younger than 40 in good health. Sequences were obtained from naive CD4+ T cells sorted from blood. Subset specified: CD45RA+ positively selected. This chain joins TRBV28 and TRBJ1-1, with 10 nucleotides matching TRBD1. This CDR3 reads CASSSWTGGGMNTEAFF. The CDR3 bases are TGTGCCAGCAGTTCGTGGACAGGGGGAGGAATGAACACTGAAGCTTTCTTT.